This T cell receptor (beta chain) was obtained from a study of cytomegalovirus exposure and HLA in healthy donors. For this clone: Antigen specificity is unknown.

Repertoires were generated with immunoSEQ multiplex PCR, while TCRdb's copy carries only in-frame clones and drops some. Of roughly 130,000 clones detected, approximately 89% appear once; the ten largest clones hold 3% to 4%. The germline gives CDR1 MNHNY, CDR2 SVGAGI (reference sequence). CDR3 length equals 15 residues. Losses at the gene ends were 9 bases for V and 2 bases for J; bases not matched to a gene: 9. Study-wide points: According to a subsequent analysis, TCR clusters identified in the first cohort showed a tendency to co-occur across the approximately 110 validation repertoires. It was about 150 TCR beta chains that were listed as cytomegalovirus-associated.

This receptor was identified in a man aged 25 to 45 in good health and CMV-seronegative. The sample comprised PBMCs. The V gene is TRBV6-6, the J gene TRBJ2-7, with 11 positions matching TRBD2. Here the CDR3 reads CASSSVSGGAYEQYF. The CDR3 DNA reads as TGTGCCAGTTCCTCCGTTAGCGGGGGGGCCTACGAGCAGTACTTC.